One T cell receptor (beta chain) is described in this entry. Germline CDR1 and CDR2: MDHEN and SYDVKM. This CDR3 contains 14 residues. V lost 3 bases to trimming and J lost 1 base, with 7 bases between them. The sample originates from a study of blood T cell repertoires in COVID-19. Across the study: PBMCs, B-cell-depleted T cells, or T cells provided the cDNA or gDNA that made up the material.

Original data processing: Estimation of nucleated cell counts was performed using reference gene primer amplification. Profiled with immunoSEQ multiplex PCR; TCRdb holds only in-frame clones, not every one. D and trimming come from the DNA, and the V and J calls and clone size come from that table. The table includes under 300,000 clones, around four fifths detected once. The V gene is TRBV28, the J gene TRBJ1-5; the D is unclear. This sequence originates from a woman between 35 and 50 years old with active or convalescent COVID-19. Sample: peripheral blood. The CDR3 is CASSLGVSNQPQHF. CDR3 sequence (DNA): TGTGCCAGCAGTTTGGGAGTAAGCAATCAGCCCCAGCATTTT.